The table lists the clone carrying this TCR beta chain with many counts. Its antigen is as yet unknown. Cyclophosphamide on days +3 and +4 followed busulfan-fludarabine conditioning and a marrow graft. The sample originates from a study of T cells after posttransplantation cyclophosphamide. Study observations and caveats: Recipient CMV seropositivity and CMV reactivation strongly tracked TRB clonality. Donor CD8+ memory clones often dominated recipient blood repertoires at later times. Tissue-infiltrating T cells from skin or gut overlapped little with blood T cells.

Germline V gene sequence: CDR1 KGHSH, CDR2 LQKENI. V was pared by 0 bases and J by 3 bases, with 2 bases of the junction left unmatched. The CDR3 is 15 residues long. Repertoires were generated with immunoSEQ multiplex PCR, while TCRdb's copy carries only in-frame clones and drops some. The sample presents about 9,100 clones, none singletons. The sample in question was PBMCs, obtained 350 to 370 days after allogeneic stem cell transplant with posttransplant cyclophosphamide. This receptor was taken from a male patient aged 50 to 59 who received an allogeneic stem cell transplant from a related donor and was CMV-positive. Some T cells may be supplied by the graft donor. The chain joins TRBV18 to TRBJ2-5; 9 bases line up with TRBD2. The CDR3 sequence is CASSPPGLAKETQYF. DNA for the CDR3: TGTGCCAGCTCACCACCTGGACTAGCGAAAGAGACCCAGTACTTC. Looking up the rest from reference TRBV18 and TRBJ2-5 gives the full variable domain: NAGVMQNPRHLVRRRGQEARLRCSPMKGHSHVYWYRQLPEEGLKFMVYLQKENIIDESGMPKERFSAEFPKEGPSILRIQQVVRGDSAAYFCASSPPGLAKETQYFGPGTRLLVL.